This T cell receptor beta chain was recovered during a study of T cell repertoires in cytomegalovirus infection. Study as a whole: Public TCR beta signatures marked donors with CMV infection and the matching HLA.

Germline V CDR1 and CDR2: LNHNV, YYDKDF (reference sequence). The CDR3 is made up of 14 amino acids. Trimming removed 0 bases from V and 4 bases from J, with 9 bases in between. TCRdb re-analysed the reads in MiXCR, keeping a single row per CDR3 protein. The sample includes just under 500,000 distinct CDR3 sequences, 30% to 40% of them seen just once. There are a few counts of this clonotype. Its antigen is as yet unknown. This sample comprised cultured PBMCs, obtained from culture after CMV antigen stimulation. The rearrangement joins TRBV15 to TRBJ1-1, with D unclear. The sequence derives from a human donor in good health (CMV status not recorded). Some clones in this sample may be carry-over from other donors' samples. The CDR3 DNA reads TGTGCCACCAGCAGAGATTGGTCCCTCACTGAAGCTTTCTTT. This gives the protein CATSRDWSLTEAFF.